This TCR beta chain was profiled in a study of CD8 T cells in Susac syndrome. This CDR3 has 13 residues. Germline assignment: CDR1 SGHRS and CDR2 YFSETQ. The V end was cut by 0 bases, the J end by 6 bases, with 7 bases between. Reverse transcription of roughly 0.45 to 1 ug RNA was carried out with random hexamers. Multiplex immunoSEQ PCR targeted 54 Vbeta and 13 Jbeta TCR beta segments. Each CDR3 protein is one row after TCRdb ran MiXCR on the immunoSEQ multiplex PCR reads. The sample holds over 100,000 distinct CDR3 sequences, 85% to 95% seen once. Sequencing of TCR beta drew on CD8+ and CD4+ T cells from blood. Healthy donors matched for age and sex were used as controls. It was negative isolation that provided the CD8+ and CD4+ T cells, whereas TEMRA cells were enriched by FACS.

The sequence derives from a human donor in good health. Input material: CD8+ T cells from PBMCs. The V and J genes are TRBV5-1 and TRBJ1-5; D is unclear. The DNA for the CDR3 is TGCGCCAGCAGCTTGGAGGGATTTCAGCCCCAGCATTTT. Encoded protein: CASSLEGFQPQHF.